These 18 T cell receptor beta chains were all obtained from the same sample, sequenced in a study of Ad26.COV2.S vaccination and SARS-CoV-2 variants. The repertoire was sequenced with immunoSEQ multiplex PCR; TCRdb's copy has only in-frame clones and lacks some. There are hundreds of thousands of clones in the sample; 89% occur only once, and over 1.3% lies in the top ten. Treatment given: roughly 19 received Ad26.COV2.S at low or high dose, single or two shots; five or six received placebo; per-sample allocation not given. Specimen acquisition occurred on day 63 following the initial vaccine or placebo injection. The sample was peripheral blood, taken in a trial of Ad26.COV2.S vaccine versus placebo. Every receptor here comes from a person aged 18 to 59 who received the Ad26.COV2.S COVID-19 vaccine or a placebo.

This chain joins TRBV29-1 and TRBJ2-7; 7 nucleotides match TRBD2. This CDR3 contains 13 residues. J was trimmed by 5 bases and V by 4 bases; bases with no gene match: 8. Germline CDR1 is SQVTM and CDR2 is ANQGSEA. The CDR3 coding sequence is TGCAGCGTTGCTGGGAGGGAAACCCACGAGCAGTACTTC. This translates into CSVAGRETHEQYF.

The rearrangement links TRBV3-1 (or the pseudogene TRBV3-2) to TRBJ1-2; D call uncertain. V lost 0 bases, J lost 2 bases, and 4 bases lay in between. Germline CDR1 and CDR2: LGHDT and YNNKEL (reference sequence). This CDR3 is built from 13 residues. The CDR3 sequence: CASSQEFNYGYTF. CDR3 in DNA: TGTGCCAGCAGCCAAGAGTTCAACTATGGCTACACCTTC.

This clone has just one count. The V gene is TRBV6-5, the J gene TRBJ2-1, with D perhaps TRBD1 or TRBD2 (5 bases each). Trimming stripped 2 bases from V and 6 bases from J, with 14 bases between. Germline CDR1 reads MNHEY; CDR2 reads SVGAGI. The CDR3 covers 15 residues. Written as DNA, the CDR3 is TGTGCCAGCAGTTACGGGACCTCCAGCGGCAATGAGCAGTTCTTC. This encodes CASSYGTSSGNEQFF.

The chain couples TRBV13 to TRBJ1-1; D is ambiguous. The CDR3 is made up of 13 amino acids. The V end was cut by 4 bases, the J end by 1 base, with 7 bases between. The V gene's germline CDR1 is PRHDT and CDR2 FYEKMQ (reference sequence). The CDR3: CASSSPGNTEAFF. The CDR3 coding sequence is TGTGCCAGCAGCTCCCCGGGGAACACTGAAGCTTTCTTT.

The chain links TRBV6-5 to TRBJ1-4; D unclear. The CDR3 sequence is 15 residues long. V was shortened by 6 bases and J by 4 bases, with 15 bases between the two germline ends. Germline CDR1 and CDR2: MNHEY and SVGAGI. The CDR3 DNA follows: TGTGCCAGCAGCCGAACAGCGATTCTTAATGAAAAACTGTTTTTT. Amino acid sequence: CASSRTAILNEKLFF.

A few counts support this clone. J is TRBJ2-7 and V is TRBV6-5; D is possibly TRBD1 (5 bases). The V end lost 7 bases, the J end lost 5 bases, and 18 bases lay between the germline ends. Germline V lookup: CDR1 MNHEY, CDR2 SVGAGI. The CDR3 contains 14 residues. CDR3 nucleotides: TGTGCCAGCACCCTAGGTGGGGCGCAGAACGAGCAGTACTTC. The encoded protein is CASTLGGAQNEQYF.

J is TRBJ1-5 and V is TRBV7-8; D not resolved. The CDR3 totals 13 residues. Between the trimmed V and J ends, which lost 4 bases and 3 bases, there was a span of 7 bases. Per the germline V gene, CDR1 is SGHVS and CDR2 is FQNEAQ. Written as DNA, the CDR3 is TGTGCCAGCAGCTCCCGGGTCAATCAGCCCCAGCATTTT. Translated, it gives CASSSRVNQPQHF.

The chain joins TRBV24-1 to TRBJ2-5; either TRBD1 or TRBD2 may supply D (6 bases each). Trimming pared 4 bases from V and 5 bases from J, leaving 10 bases between. The CDR3 contains 13 residues. The germline V gene encodes CDR1 KGHDR and CDR2 SFDVKD. This CDR3 reads CATSEGGWETQYF. CDR3 DNA sequence: TGTGCCACCAGTGAGGGGGGCTGGGAGACCCAGTACTTC.

The chain links TRBV5-4 to TRBJ1-2, with 10 bases identical to TRBD1. Unmatched junction bases numbered 7, after V lost 2 bases and J lost 6 bases. Germline V lookup: CDR1 SGHNT, CDR2 YYREEE (reference sequence). The CDR3 extends over 15 amino acids. For the CDR3, the DNA is TGTGCCAGCAGCTTTGGAGGGACAGGGGAAAATGGCTACACCTTC. Encoded protein: CASSFGGTGENGYTF.

V and J are TRBV27 and TRBJ2-7; 11 nucleotides agree with TRBD1. Trimming at V came to 6 bases and at J to 2 bases, leaving 12 bases not matched to a gene. There are 17 residues in the CDR3. Germline CDR1 is MNHEY and CDR2 is SMNVEV (reference sequence). The DNA of the CDR3 is TGTGCCAGCAGCACCAAACCACCGGGACAGGGGGCCTACGAGCAGTACTTC. It is translated as CASSTKPPGQGAYEQYF.

The chain employs TRBV3-1 (or the pseudogene TRBV3-2) and TRBJ2-2; 7 bases map to TRBD2. This CDR3 contains 14 residues. J gave up 9 bases and V 4 bases, and 8 bases lay outside the gene matches. The germline CDR1 and CDR2 sequences are LGHDT and YNNKEL (reference sequence). This CDR3 reads CASSRSVAGWELFF. In DNA, the CDR3 is TGTGCCAGCAGCCGCTCGGTAGCGGGTTGGGAGCTGTTTTTT.

This clone has only a few counts. The chain employs TRBV18 and TRBJ2-7; 9 bases are a match to TRBD1. Germline CDR1 reads KGHSH; CDR2 reads LQKENI. Trimming at V came to 3 bases and at J to 3 bases, leaving 6 bases not matched to a gene. The CDR3 spans 15 residues. The CDR3 region is CASSPVGQGGYEQYF. CDR3 sequence (DNA): TGTGCCAGCTCACCCGTGGGACAGGGAGGCTACGAGCAGTACTTC.

The chain joins TRBV7-2 to TRBJ1-1, with TRBD1 identical over 8 bases. The CDR3 consists of 15 residues. CDR1 and CDR2 (germline): SGHTA, FQGNSA. V dropped 3 bases and J dropped 5; count of bases not matched to a gene: 8. CDR3 nucleotides: TGTGCCAGCAGCTTCCGGACAGGGACGGGAACTGAAGCTTTCTTT. Protein sequence: CASSFRTGTGTEAFF.

The chain couples TRBV7-9 to TRBJ1-2; 8 bases align to TRBD1. The germline gives CDR1 SEHNR, CDR2 FQNEAQ (reference sequence). After removal of 3 bases from V and 2 bases from J, the junction contained 5 bases not matched to a gene. The CDR3 totals 15 residues. The CDR3 loop is CASSFGRQGNYGYTF. The CDR3 DNA is TGTGCCAGCAGCTTCGGGAGACAGGGGAACTATGGCTACACCTTC.

Note on this clone: One end of the junction is discordant with germline, which a read error may explain. The genes are TRBV4-1 and TRBJ1-1; TRBD1 matches 7 bases. Germline CDR1 is MGHRA and CDR2 is YSYEKL. There are 14 residues in the CDR3. CDR3 loop: CARSRQGSNTEAFF. Written as DNA, the CDR3 is TGCGCCCGCAGCCGACAGGGAAGCAACACTGAAGCTTTCTTT.

The rearrangement uses TRBV6-2 or TRBV6-3 and TRBJ1-3; TRBD1 matches 7 bases. The CDR3 spans 14 residues. J was trimmed by 5 bases and V by 2 bases; bases with no gene match: 3. Germline CDR1 and CDR2: MNHEY and SVGEGT. The CDR3: CASSYQGQRNTIYF. The CDR3 region has the DNA TGTGCCAGCAGTTACCAGGGACAGAGAAACACCATATATTTT.

The rearrangement uses TRBV10-3 and TRBJ1-3, with D hard to call. Deletions cut 6 bases from V and 2 bases from J, with 14 bases between. The germline V gene encodes CDR1 ENHRY and CDR2 SYGVKD. CDR3 length: 15 residues. CDR3 nucleotide sequence: TGTGCCATCAGAGGGTTAGACCGGACTGGAAACACCATATATTTT. It codes for CAIRGLDRTGNTIYF.

The chain links TRBV2 to TRBJ1-2; weak D call: TRBD1 (6 bases). Germline V gives CDR1 SNHLY, CDR2 FYNNEI. There are 14 residues in the CDR3. Trimming shortened V by 3 bases and J by 4 bases, and 12 bases separated the two germline ends. As DNA, the CDR3 is TGTGCCAGCAGTGAGGGGGACACCAGCTATGGCTACACCTTC. Its protein product is CASSEGDTSYGYTF. Full variable domain (remainder filled in from reference TRBV2 and TRBJ1-2): EPEVTQTPSHQVTQMGQEVILRCVPISNHLYFYWYRQILGQKVEFLVSFYNNEISEKSEIFDDQFSVERPDGSNFTLKIRSTKLEDSAMYFCASSEGDTSYGYTFGSGTRLTVV.